One and the same sample provided the 21 T cell receptor beta chains below, sequenced in a study of shared clonotypes between healthy human individuals. Generated by immunoSEQ multiplex PCR, the TCRdb table keeps only in-frame clones and is missing some. The sample has fewer than 700,000 clones, just over 75% seen once. Specimen: PBMCs. All receptors derive from a woman in her forties in good health. Some clones in this sample may be carry-over from other donors' samples.

The chain employs TRBV30 and TRBJ2-1; D possibly corresponds to TRBD1 (7 bases). Trimming shortened V by 1 base and J by 6 bases, and 16 bases separated the two germline ends. Germline V gene lookup returns CDR1 GTSNPN and CDR2 SVGIG (reference sequence). The CDR3 extends over 15 amino acids. The CDR3 DNA reads as TGTGCCTGGAGTGAGGGGGCGGGATCAGGCAATGAGCAGTTCTTC. Protein: CAWSEGAGSGNEQFF. The full variable domain, rest sourced from reference TRBV30 and TRBJ2-1, is SQTIHQWPATLVQPVGSPLSLECTVEGTSNPNLYWYRQAAGRGLQLLFYSVGIGQISSEVPQNLSASRPQDRQFILSSKKLLLSDSGFYLCAWSEGAGSGNEQFFGPGTRLTVL.

The chain is built from TRBV6-1 and TRBJ1-1; possible D gene TRBD1, 5 bases. The CDR3 spans 16 residues. Germline-derived CDR1 and CDR2 are MNHNS and SASEGT. The V and J ends lost 2 bases and 1 base respectively, with 14 bases between them. The DNA of the CDR3 is TGTGCCAGCAGTGAAATTCCCGGCAGGGCGAACACTGAAGCTTTCTTT. As protein: CASSEIPGRANTEAFF.

The chain carries TRBV7-8 and TRBJ2-5, with D possibly being TRBD2 (5 bases). Deletions cut 5 bases from V and 4 bases from J, with 11 bases between. This CDR3 is 13 amino acids long. CDR1 and CDR2 from the germline V gene are SGHVS and FQNEAQ. CDR3 loop: CASSASRLETQYF. The CDR3 DNA is TGTGCCAGCAGCGCTAGCAGGCTAGAGACCCAGTACTTC.

The rearrangement links TRBV2 to TRBJ2-7; D remains unclear. Trimming removed 8 bases at V and 2 bases at J, with 10 bases between. The CDR3 length is 12 residues. CDR1 SNHLY and CDR2 FYNNEI come from the germline V gene. CDR3 amino acids: CASYFSTYEQYF. CDR3 in DNA: TGTGCCAGCTATTTCTCCACCTACGAGCAGTACTTC. The full variable domain, with the rest looked up from reference TRBV2 and TRBJ2-7, is EPEVTQTPSHQVTQMGQEVILRCVPISNHLYFYWYRQILGQKVEFLVSFYNNEISEKSEIFDDQFSVERPDGSNFTLKIRSTKLEDSAMYFCASYFSTYEQYFGPGTRLTVT.

V and J are TRBV7-3 and TRBJ2-2; a possible D gene is TRBD2 (6 bases). Trimming removed 3 bases from V and 2 bases from J, with 16 bases in between. This CDR3 has 17 amino acids. The germline V gene has CDR1 SGHTA and CDR2 FQGTGA. The CDR3 here is CASSLRSGLSNTGELFF. In DNA form, the CDR3 reads TGTGCCAGCAGCTTGAGAAGCGGGCTTAGTAACACCGGGGAGCTGTTTTTT.

The chain combines TRBV14 with TRBJ2-2; D is undetermined. This CDR3 is 16 amino acids long. Germline CDR1 and CDR2: SGHDN and FVKESK. Trimming removed 3 bases at V and 5 bases at J, with 16 bases between. CDR3 region: CASSHSSSWRTGELFF. CDR3 bases: TGTGCCAGCAGCCATAGCAGTTCCTGGAGAACCGGGGAGCTGTTTTTT.

This clone was recorded only once. V is TRBV18 and J is TRBJ2-5, with 8 positions matching TRBD2. V lost 3 bases to trimming and J lost 4 bases; unmatched junction nucleotides: 10. Germline loops: CDR1 KGHSH, CDR2 LQKENI. The CDR3 length is 16 residues. The CDR3 is CASSPTGGTRGETQYF. CDR3 sequence (DNA): TGTGCCAGCTCACCGACGGGAGGGACGAGGGGAGAGACCCAGTACTTC.

This clone was observed a handful of times. This chain joins TRBV2 and TRBJ1-4, with TRBD1 identical over 7 bases. The ends lost 6 bases at V and 2 bases at J; junction bases unmatched: 6. This CDR3 is 15 amino acids long. Germline V gene lookup returns CDR1 SNHLY and CDR2 FYNNEI. The CDR3 here is CASRRQGQTNEKLFF. The CDR3, as DNA: TGTGCCAGCAGAAGACAGGGCCAGACTAATGAAAAACTGTTTTTT.

This clone has just a few counts. This chain's CDR3 is CASSLVPGGQQYF. CDR3 in DNA: TGTGCCAGCAGCTTAGTCCCAGGGGGGCAGCAGTACTTC. V and J are TRBV11-3 and TRBJ2-5; possible D gene TRBD1, 7 bases. This CDR3 region has 13 residues. V was clipped by 1 base and J by 11 bases, with 14 bases between them. CDR1 is SGHNT and CDR2 is YENEEA in the germline V gene.

This clone was counted a few times. The chain carries TRBV25-1 and TRBJ2-3, with D perhaps matching TRBD2 (5 bases). Germline V gene lookup returns CDR1 MGHDK and CDR2 SYGVNS. Between the trimmed V and J ends, which lost 5 bases and 1 base, there was a span of 22 bases. This CDR3 is 18 amino acids long. The CDR3 is CASSRRSYPPLGTDTQYF. CDR3 sequence (DNA): TGTGCCAGCAGTCGCCGCTCGTACCCCCCACTAGGCACAGATACGCAGTATTTT.

The V gene is TRBV7-2, the J gene TRBJ2-3, with D tentatively TRBD1 or TRBD2 (6 bases each). Trimming took 5 bases from V and 6 from J, leaving 12 bases between them. This CDR3 region has 13 residues. The germline V gene encodes CDR1 SGHTA and CDR2 FQGNSA. CDR3 bases: TGTGCCAGCAGCACGGGGGCTATCGATACGCAGTATTTT. Residues: CASSTGAIDTQYF.

This chain links TRBV10-3 with TRBJ2-7, with TRBD1 identical over 10 bases. J lost 2 bases, V lost 3 bases, and 4 bases had no gene match. Germline values: CDR1 ENHRY, CDR2 SYGVKD. CDR3 length: 15 residues. DNA for the CDR3: TGTGCCATCAGTGACCTCGGACAGGGGGCCTACGAGCAGTACTTC. Protein product: CAISDLGQGAYEQYF.

This chain links TRBV11-3 with TRBJ2-5, with a weak D call TRBD2 (5 bases). V was shortened by 5 bases and J by 1 base, with 11 bases between the two germline ends. The V gene's germline CDR1 is SGHNT and CDR2 YENEEA. This CDR3 region has 14 residues. The CDR3 nucleotides read TGTGCCAGCAGCAGAGAGGCGGGCCAAGAGACCCAGTACTTC. It is translated as CASSREAGQETQYF.

The table lists this clone with a few counts. This chain uses TRBV6-5 with TRBJ1-1; 9 bases are a match to TRBD1. The CDR3 runs 14 residues. J gave up 8 bases and V 5 bases, and 9 bases lay outside the gene matches. CDR1 and CDR2 from the germline V gene are MNHEY and SVGAGI. In DNA form, the CDR3 reads TGTGCCAGCAGTAAGACAGGGGGAATTGTAGAAGCTTTCTTT. Its translation: CASSKTGGIVEAFF.

The chain has TRBV5-4 and TRBJ1-1, with 7 bases fitting TRBD1. From germline, CDR1 is SGHNT and CDR2 YYREEE (reference sequence). Losses at the gene ends were 2 bases for V and 1 base for J; bases not matched to a gene: 2. The length of the CDR3 is 14 residues. The CDR3, as DNA: TGTGCCAGCAGCTTCCAGGGGGGGAACACTGAAGCTTTCTTT. Amino acids: CASSFQGGNTEAFF. Together with reference TRBV5-4 and TRBJ1-1, the CDR3 gives the full variable domain: ETGVTQSPTHLIKTRGQQVTLRCSSQSGHNTVSWYQQALGQGPQFIFQYYREEENGRGNFPPRFSGLQFPNYSSELNVNALELDDSALYLCASSFQGGNTEAFFGQGTRLTVV.

The J gene is TRBJ1-3, the V gene TRBV6-5; D not resolved. V lost 0 bases and J 16 bases, leaving 16 bases between the germline ends. This CDR3 contains 13 residues. Germline V gene sequence: CDR1 MNHEY, CDR2 SVGAGI. The CDR3: CASSYSNLGQIYF. CDR3 sequence (DNA): TGTGCCAGCAGTTACTCGAATCTGGGCCAGATTTATTTT.

The V call is TRBV30, the J call TRBJ1-5; 7 bases are shared with TRBD1. CDR1 and CDR2 (germline): GTSNPN, SVGIG (reference sequence). Trimming cost V 7 bases and J 0 bases; bases outside gene matches: 9. The CDR3 runs 15 residues. The CDR3 DNA sequence: TGTGCCTCCCAAGAAACAGGGGATAGCAATCAGCCCCAGCATTTT. Protein sequence: CASQETGDSNQPQHF.

This chain connects TRBV6-1 to TRBJ2-7, with D hard to call. V lost 0 bases and J 0 bases, leaving 12 bases between the germline ends. CDR1 MNHNS and CDR2 SASEGT come from the germline V gene. This CDR3 spans 16 amino acids. CDR3 in amino acids: CASSEANSRISYEQYF. The CDR3 DNA follows: TGTGCCAGCAGTGAAGCGAACTCGCGAATCTCCTACGAGCAGTACTTC.

The chain employs TRBV10-2 and TRBJ2-4; TRBD2 matches 12 bases. Germline V gives CDR1 WSHSY, CDR2 SAAADI. V lost 8 bases, J lost 2 bases, and 7 bases stayed unmatched. The CDR3 has 16 residues. The CDR3: CASGLGLAGSKNIQYF. DNA of the CDR3: TGCGCCAGCGGCCTCGGACTAGCGGGATCCAAAAACATTCAGTACTTC.

The genes are TRBV28 and TRBJ1-2, with D unresolved. V gave up 3 bases and J gave up 0 bases, with 5 bases separating them. The CDR3 runs 13 residues. Germline V gene data show CDR1 as MDHEN and CDR2 as SYDVKM. CDR3: CASSFASNYGYTF. The CDR3 DNA reads as TGTGCCAGCAGTTTCGCCTCTAACTATGGCTACACCTTC.

The chain is built from TRBV21-1 and TRBJ2-7. TRBV21-1 is flagged as a pseudogene. The CDR3 runs 15 residues. The CDR3: CASSKVRAPWDEQYF. In nucleotides, the CDR3 is TGTGCCAGCAGCAAAGTAAGGGCCCCCTGGGACGAGCAGTACTTC.